These 14 T cell receptor beta chains were sequenced from one sample in a study of cytomegalovirus exposure and HLA in healthy donors. TCRdb's table, derived via immunoSEQ multiplex PCR, lists solely in-frame clones and lacks some. The sample lists approximately 97,000 clones; approximately 94% were seen once. The specimen was PBMCs. Receptors originate from a woman under 30 in good health and CMV-seronegative.

This clone was seen more than once but under ten times. The genes are TRBV10-3 and TRBJ2-2; 9 bases align to TRBD1. The CDR3 runs to 15 residues. From germline, CDR1 is ENHRY and CDR2 SYGVKD. After removal of 5 bases from V and 1 base from J, the junction contained 2 bases not matched to a gene. The chain's CDR3 is CAISLDRGNTGELFF. The CDR3 DNA sequence: TGTGCCATCAGTCTGGACAGGGGGAACACCGGGGAGCTGTTTTTT.

This sequence joins TRBV10-1 and TRBJ2-1, with 7 nucleotides matching TRBD1. In germline, CDR1 is WNHNN, CDR2 SYGVQD (reference sequence). The CDR3 loop spans 14 amino acids. Trimming took 1 base from V and 9 from J; bases not matched to a gene: 6. The chain's CDR3 is CASSEWTGQREQFF. The CDR3 DNA sequence: TGCGCCAGCAGTGAGTGGACAGGTCAGCGTGAGCAGTTCTTC.

CDR3 sequence: CASSSAPGLFYNEQFF. The CDR3 nucleotides are TGTGCCAGCAGCTCCGCCCCCGGACTATTCTACAATGAGCAGTTCTTC. The chain joins TRBV7-3 to TRBJ2-1; possible D gene TRBD2, 6 bases. V gave up 4 bases and J gave up 3 bases, with 16 bases separating them. The V gene's germline CDR1 is SGHTA and CDR2 FQGTGA. The CDR3 loop spans 16 amino acids. Full variable domain (remainder filled in from reference TRBV7-3 and TRBJ2-1): GAGVSQTPSNKVTEKGKYVELRCDPISGHTALYWYRQSLGQGPEFLIYFQGTGAADDSGLPNDRFFAVRPEGSVSTLKIQRTERGDSAVYLCASSSAPGLFYNEQFFGPGTRLTVL.

The V call is TRBV5-6, the J call TRBJ1-2; 11 nucleotides align to TRBD1. V was pared by 4 bases and J by 0 bases, with 2 bases of the junction left unmatched. The CDR3 covers 15 residues. Per germline, CDR1 SGHDT and CDR2 YYEEEE. CDR3 residues: CASSEGQGANYGYTF. The DNA of the CDR3 is TGTGCCAGCAGCGAGGGACAGGGGGCTAACTATGGCTACACCTTC.

The rearrangement uses TRBV12-5 and TRBJ2-3; maybe TRBD1 (5 bases). The CDR3 is made up of 14 amino acids. Between the trimmed V and J ends, which lost 6 bases and 0 bases, there was a span of 10 bases. CDR1 LGHNT and CDR2 FRNRAP come from the germline V gene. In DNA, the CDR3 is TGTGCTAGTGGCATGGACATTAGCACAGATACGCAGTATTTT. Protein product: CASGMDISTDTQYF.

The gene calls are TRBV19 and TRBJ2-5; 7 bases are shared with TRBD1. The length of the CDR3 is 16 residues. The V segment lost 4 bases and the J segment 0 bases; nucleotides outside the gene matches: 8. Germline lookup yields CDR1 LNHDA and CDR2 SQIVND (reference sequence). The DNA of the CDR3 is TGTGCCAGTAGTACCCCTCTCACAGGGGACCAAGAGACCCAGTACTTC. Its protein product is CASSTPLTGDQETQYF.

V gene TRBV11-3 combines with J gene TRBJ2-1, with D possibly TRBD2 on 5 matching bases. Trimming removed 1 base from V and 9 bases from J, with 10 bases in between. The CDR3 loop spans 13 amino acids. Germline V CDR1 and CDR2: SGHNT, YENEEA. The CDR3 DNA is TGTGCCAGCAGCTTAGTCACCACTAGTGAGCAGTTCTTC. It yields the protein CASSLVTTSEQFF.

V usage is TRBV6-5 and J usage is TRBJ1-1; TRBD1 agrees at 10 bases. V lost 6 bases to trimming and J lost 11 bases; unmatched junction nucleotides: 9. The CDR3 runs 13 residues. Germline V gene lookup returns CDR1 MNHEY and CDR2 SVGAGI. CDR3 coding DNA: TGTGCCAGCAGCTCCGGGACAGGGGCCCGGGCTTTCTTT. It encodes CASSSGTGARAFF.

The CDR3 sequence is CASSSVGGEQYF. The CDR3 DNA follows: TGTGCCAGCAGTTCGGTCGGTGGCGAGCAGTACTTC. This chain connects TRBV6-5 to TRBJ2-7; D call uncertain. Germline loops: CDR1 MNHEY, CDR2 SVGAGI. The CDR3 has 12 amino acids. V was shortened by 4 bases and J by 6 bases, with 10 bases between the two germline ends.

The chain couples TRBV7-9 to TRBJ2-2; D gene uncertain. The CDR3 length is 16 residues. The V gene lost 5 bases and the J gene lost 6 bases, with 19 bases spanning the gap. Looked up from germline, CDR1 is SEHNR and CDR2 is FQNEAQ (reference sequence). The CDR3 coding sequence is TGTGCCAGCAGCCAAGATAGACGAATGGCGGCCGGGGAGCTGTTTTTT. Protein sequence: CASSQDRRMAAGELFF.

The chain uses TRBV7-9 and TRBJ1-2; no clear D. Looked up from germline, CDR1 is SEHNR and CDR2 is FQNEAQ (reference sequence). The CDR3 runs 13 residues. Trimming stripped 5 bases from V and 6 bases from J, with 13 bases between. This CDR3 is CASSHGNGNGYTF. CDR3 nucleotide sequence: TGTGCCAGCAGCCACGGCAACGGGAATGGCTACACCTTC.

This chain joins TRBV9 and TRBJ1-2, with a weak D call TRBD1 (5 bases). The CDR3 runs to 16 residues. Germline loops: CDR1 SGDLS, CDR2 YYNGEE. The ends were cut back, 0 bases at V and 5 bases at J, with 17 bases in the middle. The CDR3 is CASSVGPSGSGYGYTF. The CDR3 DNA is TGTGCCAGCAGCGTAGGACCCTCAGGGTCAGGGTATGGCTACACCTTC.

The CDR3 DNA reads as TGTGCCAGCAGCTCCGGGGGGCTCACTGAAGCTTTCTTT. Translated, it gives CASSSGGLTEAFF. The chain couples TRBV5-4 to TRBJ1-1, with a weak D call TRBD1 (6 bases). This CDR3 is 13 amino acids long. Between the trimmed V and J ends, which lost 3 bases and 4 bases, there was a span of 10 bases. The V gene's germline CDR1 is SGHNT and CDR2 YYREEE (reference sequence).

This clone was detected once. The J gene is TRBJ1-5, the V gene TRBV10-3; D remains ambiguous. The CDR3 sequence is 13 residues long. Trimming removed 4 bases at V and 4 bases at J, with 8 bases between. The germline CDR1 and CDR2 sequences are ENHRY and SYGVKD. The CDR3 bases are TGTGCCATCAGTGTGGCGGGGAATCAGCCCCAGCATTTT. This encodes CAISVAGNQPQHF.